The 20 T cell receptor beta chains listed next were all sequenced from one sample in a study of identifying expanded T cells in peripheral blood. Data came from immunoSEQ multiplex PCR; TCRdb stores just in-frame clones and leaves some out. The sample has about 86,000 clones, around 83% seen once; the top ten hold around 4%. The specimen was blood. The receptors here all came from a person aged 18 to 75 in good health.

The CDR3 DNA follows: TGTGCCAGCAGCCCGCACAGGGAGAGAGGATCTGGAAACACCATATATTTT. Translation gives CASSPHRERGSGNTIYF. This chain links TRBV7-2 with TRBJ1-3; D is possibly TRBD1 (6 bases). Trimming cost V 5 bases and J 1 base, with 18 bases left between them. Germline loops: CDR1 SGHTA, CDR2 FQGNSA. CDR3 size: 17 residues.

The chain uses TRBV6-1 and TRBJ1-2, with 9 bases identical to TRBD1. The junction had 4 bases not matched to a gene; V was cut back by 4 bases and J by 10 bases. Germline CDR1 MNHNS, CDR2 SASEGT. CDR3 length equals 12 residues. DNA of the CDR3: TGTGCCAGCAGTGTAGGGACAGGGATCTACACCTTC. This codes for CASSVGTGIYTF.

The chain uses TRBV29-1 and TRBJ1-2, with D unresolved. V was pared by 7 bases and J by 3 bases, with 12 bases between. In germline, CDR1 is SQVTM, CDR2 ANQGSEA. This CDR3 is built from 12 residues. The CDR3 bases are TGCAGCGCTTTCAGTGAGGACTATGGCTACACCTTC. It yields the protein CSAFSEDYGYTF.

V is TRBV4-3 and J is TRBJ2-3, with D perhaps given as TRBD1 or TRBD2 (6 bases each). The CDR3 length is 14 residues. Trimming took off 0 bases at V and 5 bases at J, with 9 bases between the two ends. Per germline, CDR1 LGHNA and CDR2 YSLEER. The CDR3 DNA reads TGCGCCAGCAGCCAAGATAGGGGGGAAGATACGCAGTATTTT. It is translated as CASSQDRGEDTQYF.

V is TRBV10-3 and J is TRBJ1-1; no reliable D call. The CDR3 length is 13 residues. Looked up from germline, CDR1 is ENHRY and CDR2 is SYGVKD. V gave up 7 bases and J gave up 0 bases, with 9 bases separating them. CDR3 residues: CAITDNMNTEAFF. CDR3 sequence (DNA): TGTGCCATCACCGACAACATGAACACTGAAGCTTTCTTT.

This chain connects TRBV6-5 to TRBJ1-1; D gene ambiguous. Trimming took 7 bases from V and 1 from J, leaving 10 bases between them. The CDR3 is made up of 13 amino acids. Per germline, CDR1 MNHEY and CDR2 SVGAGI. In DNA, the CDR3 is TGTGCCAGCACCCGGGGTAAGAACACTGAAGCTTTCTTT. This sequence encodes CASTRGKNTEAFF.

The chain is built from TRBV7-9 and TRBJ2-2, with D possibly matching TRBD1 (6 bases). Germline V gene lookup returns CDR1 SEHNR and CDR2 FQNEAQ (reference sequence). This CDR3 has 15 residues. Trimming took off 5 bases at V and 0 bases at J, with 10 bases between the two ends. The chain's CDR3 is CASSARQANTGELFF. The CDR3 DNA follows: TGTGCCAGCAGCGCACGACAGGCGAACACCGGGGAGCTGTTTTTT.

This clone came up a few times. This rearrangement joins TRBV4-1 to TRBJ2-2, with D possibly TRBD1 on 6 matching bases. The V and J ends lost 2 bases and 5 bases respectively, with 18 bases between them. Germline V lookup: CDR1 MGHRA, CDR2 YSYEKL. The CDR3 spans 17 residues. The CDR3 here is CASSQIRGRGSTGELFF. In DNA form, the CDR3 reads TGCGCCAGCAGCCAAATCAGGGGCCGGGGTAGTACCGGGGAGCTGTTTTTT.

The chain is built from TRBV11-2 and TRBJ2-5; D call uncertain. The V end was cut by 3 bases, the J end by 7 bases, with 12 bases between. This CDR3 region has 13 residues. Germline CDR1 and CDR2: SGHAT and FQNNGV. CDR3 protein: CASSFAGDRTQYF. In nucleotides, the CDR3 is TGTGCCAGCAGCTTTGCCGGTGATCGGACCCAGTACTTC.

This clone was observed a handful of times. The chain joins TRBV5-4 to TRBJ2-7; TRBD2 might be the D (6 bases). The CDR3 covers 13 residues. The V end was cut by 4 bases, the J end by 7 bases, with 15 bases between. The germline V gene encodes CDR1 SGHNT and CDR2 YYREEE (reference sequence). The DNA for the CDR3 is TGTGCCAGCAGCATGGACTTCGGAGGGGAGCAGTACTTC. It encodes CASSMDFGGEQYF. The variable domain in full, completed from reference TRBV5-4 and TRBJ2-7, reads ETGVTQSPTHLIKTRGQQVTLRCSSQSGHNTVSWYQQALGQGPQFIFQYYREEENGRGNFPPRFSGLQFPNYSSELNVNALELDDSALYLCASSMDFGGEQYFGPGTRLTVT.

J is TRBJ2-2 and V is TRBV11-2; D is unclear. Germline values: CDR1 SGHAT, CDR2 FQNNGV. The V end was cut by 6 bases, the J end by 4 bases, with 24 bases between. The CDR3 has 18 amino acids. Here the CDR3 DNA reads TGTGCCAGCAGTCGCCTGAGCAGGTTCCTTAGAGGCACCGGGGAGCTGTTTTTT. Its translation is CASSRLSRFLRGTGELFF. Together with reference TRBV11-2 and TRBJ2-2, the CDR3 gives the full variable domain: EAGVAQSPRYKIIEKRQSVAFWCNPISGHATLYWYQQILGQGPKLLIQFQNNGVVDDSQLPKDRFSAERLKGVDSTLKIQPAKLEDSAVYLCASSRLSRFLRGTGELFFGEGSRLTVL.

The rearrangement links TRBV30 to TRBJ2-7; a weak D match, TRBD1 (5 bases). The V end was cut by 2 bases, the J end by 8 bases, with 16 bases between. This CDR3 comprises 13 residues. CDR1 and CDR2 (germline): GTSNPN, SVGIG (reference sequence). The CDR3 DNA is TGTGCCTGGAGTCAGGGTTCAGGATCCCAGCAGTACTTC. It is translated as CAWSQGSGSQQYF.

The chain uses TRBV4-3 and TRBJ2-1; 15 nucleotides match TRBD2. Germline loops: CDR1 LGHNA, CDR2 YSLEER. The CDR3 runs to 15 residues. V lost 4 bases to trimming and J lost 6 bases; unmatched junction nucleotides: 1. The chain's CDR3 is CASSRTSGGANEQFF. The CDR3 DNA is TGCGCCAGCAGCCGGACTAGCGGGGGGGCCAATGAGCAGTTCTTC.

The chain carries TRBV6-5 and TRBJ1-2; possible D gene TRBD1, 5 bases. Trimming shortened V by 0 bases and J by 4 bases, and 9 bases separated the two germline ends. Germline CDR1 reads MNHEY; CDR2 reads SVGAGI. The CDR3 consists of 14 residues. CDR3 DNA: TGTGCCAGCAGTTACTCTAGGACATTCTATGGCTACACCTTC. It encodes CASSYSRTFYGYTF.

The rearrangement uses TRBV4-3 and TRBJ2-6; no firm D call. Germline values: CDR1 LGHNA, CDR2 YSLEER. CDR3 length: 17 residues. Trimming pared 0 bases from V and 0 bases from J, leaving 9 bases between. The DNA of the CDR3 is TGCGCCAGCAGCCAAGATCCCAGCCACTCTGGGGCCAACGTCCTGACTTTC. Protein: CASSQDPSHSGANVLTF.

The V gene is TRBV6-5, the J gene TRBJ1-1, with D maybe TRBD1 (5 bases). Germline V lookup: CDR1 MNHEY, CDR2 SVGAGI. V lost 6 bases and J lost 6, with 14 bases in between. The CDR3 runs 13 residues. CDR3 residues: CASSREWGSEAFF. In DNA, the CDR3 is TGTGCCAGCAGCCGGGAGTGGGGGTCTGAAGCTTTCTTT.

The rearrangement links TRBV5-1 to TRBJ1-2, with D tentatively TRBD1 (6 bases). V lost 4 bases and J lost 2, with 18 bases in between. CDR3 length: 16 amino acids. Germline lookup yields CDR1 SGHRS and CDR2 YFSETQ. The CDR3, as DNA: TGCGCCAGCAGCCCAAGTCCCGGGACACAAAACTATGGCTACACCTTC. Translated, it gives CASSPSPGTQNYGYTF.

The genes are TRBV7-9 and TRBJ1-3; D is uncertain. Trimming cost V 8 bases and J 1 base, with 15 bases left between them. Germline values: CDR1 SEHNR, CDR2 FQNEAQ (reference sequence). The CDR3 has 15 residues. This chain's CDR3 is CASQARERSGNTIYF. The CDR3 DNA reads as TGTGCCAGCCAGGCCCGTGAGAGGTCTGGAAACACCATATATTTT.

In this sample, this clone turned up a few times. The chain couples TRBV4-1 to TRBJ1-3; perhaps TRBD1 as D (6 bases). CDR1 is MGHRA, CDR2 YSYEKL, per germline. Between the trimmed V and J ends, which lost 4 bases and 4 bases, there was a span of 11 bases. This CDR3 region has 14 residues. The CDR3 nucleotides read TGCGCCAGCAGCCTCAGGGGCAGCGGAAACACCATATATTTT. It encodes CASSLRGSGNTIYF.

This chain uses TRBV15 with TRBJ1-2; D not resolved. The CDR3 has 11 amino acids. The ends were cut back, 3 bases at V and 9 bases at J, with 8 bases in the middle. Per the germline V gene, CDR1 is LNHNV and CDR2 is YYDKDF (reference sequence). The CDR3 DNA sequence: TGTGCCACCAGCAGTGCGGGGAGCTACACCTTC. Translation: CATSSAGSYTF.